These 17 T cell receptor beta chains were all obtained from the same sample, sequenced in a study of shared clonotypes between healthy human individuals. Libraries were prepared by immunoSEQ multiplex PCR; TCRdb keeps only in-frame clonotypes and omits some of them. The table shows 2 million to 2.5 million clones, with nearly 97% occurring only once. Sequenced: naive CD4+ T cells sorted from blood. Subset of the sample: CD45RA+ positively selected. The origin of the receptors is a man between 18 and 35 years old in good health.

The chain joins TRBV28 to TRBJ1-6, with a tentative D call TRBD1 (5 bases). CDR1 and CDR2 from the germline V gene are MDHEN and SYDVKM. This CDR3 region has 14 residues. V was clipped by 4 bases and J by 10 bases, with 14 bases between them. CDR3 sequence: CASSSQGARSPLHF. CDR3 DNA: TGTGCCAGCAGTTCGCAGGGAGCGCGATCACCCCTCCACTTT.

V gene TRBV11-3 combines with J gene TRBJ1-1, with D perhaps TRBD1 (5 bases). The CDR3 loop spans 13 amino acids. Trimming removed 5 bases from V and 1 base from J, with 8 bases in between. Germline V gives CDR1 SGHNT, CDR2 YENEEA. This CDR3 reads CASSVRGNTEAFF. The CDR3 bases are TGTGCCAGCAGCGTTAGGGGGAACACTGAAGCTTTCTTT.

CDR3 bases: TGTGCCTGGGGGAAAGGCGAAAGGACAGGCCAAGAGACCCAGTACTTC. Translated, it gives CAWGKGERTGQETQYF. V and J are TRBV30 and TRBJ2-5; 7 nucleotides line up with TRBD1. CDR3 length: 16 residues. With V trimmed by 5 bases and J by 1 base, 13 bases remained unmatched. CDR1 GTSNPN and CDR2 SVGIG come from the germline V gene (reference sequence). Filled out from reference TRBV30 and TRBJ2-5, the complete variable domain reads SQTIHQWPATLVQPVGSPLSLECTVEGTSNPNLYWYRQAAGRGLQLLFYSVGIGQISSEVPQNLSASRPQDRQFILSSKKLLLSDSGFYLCAWGKGERTGQETQYFGPGTRLLVL.

The chain is built from TRBV12-5 and TRBJ2-7, with 8 bases lining up with TRBD2. There are 20 residues in the CDR3. The trim removed 1 base at V and 5 bases at J, leaving 22 bases unmatched. Germline V CDR1 and CDR2: LGHNT, FRNRAP. In nucleotides, the CDR3 is TGTGCTAGTGGTTTGGGTGGTAGCGGGAATTACTTCCCAAGGGCCAACGAGCAGTACTTC. Amino acids: CASGLGGSGNYFPRANEQYF.

The gene calls are TRBV9 and TRBJ2-3; unclear D gene. The germline V and J ends were trimmed by 0 bases and 3 bases, with 11 bases remaining between them. This CDR3 region has 15 residues. Germline lookup yields CDR1 SGDLS and CDR2 YYNGEE. The CDR3: CASSVVDVETDTQYF. The CDR3 DNA follows: TGTGCCAGCAGCGTAGTAGATGTAGAGACAGATACGCAGTATTTT.

Of note for this clone: Other nucleotide sequences in the sample specify the same CDR3. J is TRBJ2-1 and V is TRBV5-1; D unclear. Trimming cost V 0 bases and J 0 bases, with 7 bases left between them. This CDR3 has 15 residues. Germline assignment: CDR1 SGHRS and CDR2 YFSETQ. CDR3 in amino acids: CASSLETSSYNEQFF. The CDR3 region has the DNA TGCGCCAGCAGCTTGGAAACCAGCTCCTACAATGAGCAGTTCTTC.

On this clone itself: This CDR3 is also generated by other DNA sequences in the sample. The rearrangement links TRBV30 to TRBJ1-5; perhaps TRBD1 as D (5 bases). CDR1 is GTSNPN and CDR2 is SVGIG in the germline V gene (reference sequence). The CDR3 totals 13 residues. The V gene lost 3 bases and the J gene lost 4 bases, with 10 bases spanning the gap. The CDR3 here is CAWSPGRNQPQHF. The CDR3 DNA is TGTGCCTGGAGCCCGGGACGAAATCAGCCCCAGCATTTT.

The rearrangement uses TRBV19 and TRBJ2-5; tentatively, D is TRBD1 or TRBD2 (5 bases each). With 3 bases removed from V and 5 bases from J, the gap between germline ends came to 10 bases. Per germline, CDR1 LNHDA and CDR2 SQIVND (reference sequence). This CDR3 is built from 13 residues. The CDR3 region is CASSMLWGETQYF. The CDR3 region has the DNA TGTGCCAGTAGTATGCTTTGGGGGGAGACCCAGTACTTC. The full variable domain, rest sourced from reference TRBV19 and TRBJ2-5, is DGGITQSPKYLFRKEGQNVTLSCEQNLNHDAMYWYRQDPGQGLRLIYYSQIVNDFQKGDIAEGYSVSREKKESFPLTVTSAQKNPTAFYLCASSMLWGETQYFGPGTRLLVL.

The V gene is TRBV18, the J gene TRBJ1-2; 9 bases align to TRBD1. This CDR3 comprises 15 residues. V was pared by 2 bases and J by 4 bases, with 5 bases of the junction left unmatched. Germline-derived CDR1 and CDR2 are KGHSH and LQKENI. The CDR3 is CASSPSGQGGYGYTF. For the CDR3, the DNA is TGTGCCAGCTCACCATCGGGACAGGGAGGCTATGGCTACACCTTC.

In this sample, this clone turned up once. The CDR3 region has the DNA TGTGCCAGCAGCCAGTGGGGGAATGAGCAGTTCTTC. This sequence encodes CASSQWGNEQFF. V usage is TRBV7-9 and J usage is TRBJ2-1; TRBD1 or TRBD2 may be the D gene (5 bases each). V lost 5 bases and J lost 7, with 9 bases in between. The CDR3 extends over 12 amino acids. The germline gives CDR1 SEHNR, CDR2 FQNEAQ (reference sequence).

The rearrangement links TRBV30 to TRBJ2-1; D remains unclear. Germline CDR1 GTSNPN, CDR2 SVGIG (reference sequence). Trimming removed 2 bases from V and 6 bases from J, with 8 bases in between. The CDR3 has 12 residues. The CDR3 is CAWSQISNEQFF. The CDR3 nucleotides read TGTGCCTGGAGTCAGATTAGCAATGAGCAGTTCTTC.

The chain recombines TRBV6-5 with TRBJ1-2; D is uncertain. Germline-derived CDR1 and CDR2 are MNHEY and SVGAGI. V was cut by 6 bases and J by 7 bases, with 15 bases left in between. CDR3 size: 13 residues. CDR3: CASSRREQSGYTF. CDR3 coding DNA: TGTGCCAGCAGCAGACGTGAACAGAGTGGCTACACCTTC.

The genes are TRBV6-1 and TRBJ1-2; D possibly corresponds to TRBD1 (5 bases). The CDR3 spans 13 residues. Trimming removed 8 bases at V and 8 bases at J, with 18 bases between. Per the germline V gene, CDR1 is MNHNS and CDR2 is SASEGT. The CDR3 coding sequence is TGTGCCAGCCAAGCGACAGCCTTGGGAGGCTACACCTTC. Translated, it gives CASQATALGGYTF.

V gene TRBV6-9 combines with J gene TRBJ2-6; D gene ambiguous. The CDR3 loop spans 14 amino acids. The germline V gene has CDR1 MNHGY and CDR2 SVAAGI. Trimming pared 8 bases from V and 2 bases from J, leaving 10 bases between. Written as DNA, the CDR3 is TGTGCCAGCGATGAGGCTCCTGGGGCCAACGTCCTGACTTTC. It yields the protein CASDEAPGANVLTF.

The gene calls are TRBV7-2 and TRBJ2-3, with 9 bases that match TRBD2. The CDR3 runs to 18 residues. Losses at the gene ends were 4 bases for V and 4 bases for J; bases not matched to a gene: 15. Germline CDR1 and CDR2: SGHTA and FQGNSA. The CDR3 DNA follows: TGTGCCAGCAGCTCTATAACAGGACTAGCGCGAATGGCAGATACGCAGTATTTT. Translated, it gives CASSSITGLARMADTQYF. The entire variable domain, with the rest obtained from reference TRBV7-2 and TRBJ2-3, is as follows: GAGVSQSPSNKVTEKGKDVELRCDPISGHTALYWYRQSLGQGLEFLIYFQGNSAPDKSGLPSDRFSAERTGGSVSTLTIQRTQQEDSAVYLCASSSITGLARMADTQYFGPGTRLTVL.

The chain uses TRBV29-1 and TRBJ1-1; D is unclear. The CDR3 sequence is 13 residues long. The V and J ends lost 3 bases and 1 base respectively, with 9 bases between them. CDR1 and CDR2 (germline): SQVTM, ANQGSEA. The CDR3 DNA reads as TGCAGCGTTGAGAAGACTGGGAACACTGAAGCTTTCTTT. It codes for CSVEKTGNTEAFF.

In this sample, this clone turned up a few times. The chain is built from TRBV7-9 and TRBJ1-6; tentatively, D is TRBD1 (5 bases). The V and J ends lost 3 bases and 9 bases respectively, with 12 bases between them. This CDR3 has 14 amino acids. In germline, CDR1 is SEHNR, CDR2 FQNEAQ (reference sequence). CDR3 sequence (DNA): TGTGCCAGCAGCTTGACAGCGCTACCTTCACCCCTCCACTTT. Its protein product is CASSLTALPSPLHF. The whole variable domain, remainder taken from reference TRBV7-9 and TRBJ1-6, is DTGVSQNPRHKITKRGQNVTFRCDPISEHNRLYWYRQTLGQGPEFLTYFQNEAQLEKSRLLSDRFSAERPKGSFSTLEIQRTEQGDSAMYLCASSLTALPSPLHFGNGTRLTVT.